These T cell receptor beta chains were read from a single sample in a study of radiotherapy plus CTLA-4 blockade in lung cancer. Sequencing used immunoSEQ multiplex PCR; TCRdb keeps in-frame clones, though not all of them. The sample consists of roughly 90,000 clones, approximately 80% of them appearing once. Specimen: peripheral blood, collected from a patient treated with radiotherapy plus ipilimumab. The receptors shown here come from a human donor with non-small cell lung cancer that progressed on radiotherapy plus ipilimumab. CDR3s include the opening cysteine and the closing phenylalanine or tryptophan.

cdr3_length	v_call	j_call	cdr3_aa
14	TRBV5-4	TRBJ1-2	CASSLAPGTGGYTF
15	TRBV6-5	TRBJ2-7	CASSYVLASGTEQYF
19	TRBV10-1	TRBJ1-5	CASLSRGTGNHYSNQPQHF
15	TRBV6-5	TRBJ1-3	CASSPRGETGNTIYF
16	TRBV2	TRBJ2-2	CASSEEGLVSTGELFF
13	TRBV4-1	TRBJ2-3	CASREPSTDTQYF
14	TRBV6-6	TRBJ1-3	CASRTGGSGNTIYF
17	TRBV5-6	TRBJ1-3	CASSYPLQGREFNTIYF
15	TRBV7-3	TRBJ2-1	CASSLGLADYNEQFF
13	TRBV7-3	TRBJ1-1	CASSTNQGASAFF
15	TRBV30	TRBJ2-1	CAWSRGTTSHNEQFF
13	TRBV11-2	TRBJ1-1	CASSFGGGSEAFF
15	TRBV5-8	TRBJ1-1	CASRPTGGQNTEAFF
14	TRBV11-2	TRBJ1-3	CASSASRAGNTIYF
11	TRBV25-1	TRBJ2-5	CATQLIETQYF
15	TRBV5-1	TRBJ2-1	CASSLVTSSYNEQFF
15	TRBV5-4	TRBJ1-5	CASSLGQGADQPQHF
14	TRBV18	TRBJ1-1	CASSPSRGITEAFF
15	TRBV5-1	TRBJ2-2	CASSFYTPNTGELFF
16	TRBV6-1	TRBJ1-5	CASSEDGRGYTQPQHF
13	TRBV7-9	TRBJ1-2	CASSFESGNGYTF
15	TRBV4-1	TRBJ2-1	CASSQREGFGNEQFF
16	TRBV27	TRBJ2-2	CASRVGGSLDTGELFF
17	TRBV15	TRBJ1-4	CATSRFRGLGANEKLFF
15	TRBV6-5	TRBJ2-2	CAIKAGTSNTGELFF
18	TRBV27	TRBJ2-7	CASSLYQSVQTPSYEQYF